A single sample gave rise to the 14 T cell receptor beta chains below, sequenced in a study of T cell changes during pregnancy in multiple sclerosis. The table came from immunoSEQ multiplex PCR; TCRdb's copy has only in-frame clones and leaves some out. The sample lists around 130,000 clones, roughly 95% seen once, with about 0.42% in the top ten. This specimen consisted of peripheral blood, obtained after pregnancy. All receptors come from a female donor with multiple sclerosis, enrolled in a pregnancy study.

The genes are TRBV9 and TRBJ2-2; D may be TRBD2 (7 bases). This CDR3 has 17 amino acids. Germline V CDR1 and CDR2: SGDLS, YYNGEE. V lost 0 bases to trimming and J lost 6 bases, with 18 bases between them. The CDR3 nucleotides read TGTGCCAGCAGCGTAGAGGTGGCGGGGGCGGGCGCCGGGGAGCTGTTTTTT. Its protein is CASSVEVAGAGAGELFF.

For the CDR3, the DNA is TGTGCCAGTAGTATAGGGGCGACAGGGGTCTTGAACACTGAAGCTTTCTTT. This encodes CASSIGATGVLNTEAFF. The V gene is TRBV19, the J gene TRBJ1-1, with TRBD1 identical over 8 bases. V trimming: 1 base; J trimming: 0 bases; junction bases outside the gene matches: 7. CDR3 size: 17 residues. CDR1 and CDR2 from the germline V gene are LNHDA and SQIVND (reference sequence).

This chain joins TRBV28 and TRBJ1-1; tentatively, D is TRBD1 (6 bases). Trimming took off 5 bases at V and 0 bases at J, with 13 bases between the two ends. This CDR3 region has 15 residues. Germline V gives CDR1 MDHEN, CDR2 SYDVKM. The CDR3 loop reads CASSPGQPMNTEAFF. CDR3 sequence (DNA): TGTGCCAGCAGTCCTGGACAGCCTATGAACACTGAAGCTTTCTTT.

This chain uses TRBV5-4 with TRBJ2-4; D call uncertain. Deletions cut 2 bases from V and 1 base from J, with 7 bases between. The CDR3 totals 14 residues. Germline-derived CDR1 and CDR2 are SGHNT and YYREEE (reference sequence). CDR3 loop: CASSFQAAKNIQYF. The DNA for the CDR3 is TGTGCCAGCAGCTTCCAGGCCGCCAAAAACATTCAGTACTTC.

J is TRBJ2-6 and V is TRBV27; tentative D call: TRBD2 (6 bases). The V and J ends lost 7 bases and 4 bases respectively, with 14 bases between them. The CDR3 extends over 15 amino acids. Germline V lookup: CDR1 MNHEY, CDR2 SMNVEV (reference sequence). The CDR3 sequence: CASTPRAGGANVLTF. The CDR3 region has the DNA TGTGCCAGCACGCCCAGGGCGGGGGGGGCCAACGTCCTGACTTTC.

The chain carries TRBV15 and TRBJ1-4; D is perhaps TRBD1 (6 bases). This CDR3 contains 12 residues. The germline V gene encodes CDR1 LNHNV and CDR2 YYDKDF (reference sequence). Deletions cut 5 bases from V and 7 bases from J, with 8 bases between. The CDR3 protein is CATSDRSEKLFF. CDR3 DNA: TGTGCCACCAGCGACAGGAGTGAAAAACTGTTTTTT.

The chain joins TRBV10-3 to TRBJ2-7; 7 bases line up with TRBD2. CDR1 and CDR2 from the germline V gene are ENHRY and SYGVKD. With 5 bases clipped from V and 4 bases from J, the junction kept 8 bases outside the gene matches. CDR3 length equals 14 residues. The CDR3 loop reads CAISSRQGGYEQYF. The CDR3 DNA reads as TGTGCCATCAGTTCACGTCAGGGAGGGTACGAGCAGTACTTC.

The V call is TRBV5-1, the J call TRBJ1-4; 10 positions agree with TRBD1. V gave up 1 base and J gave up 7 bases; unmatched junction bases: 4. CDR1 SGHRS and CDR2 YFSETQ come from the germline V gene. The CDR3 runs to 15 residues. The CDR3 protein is CASSLRQGAGEKLFF. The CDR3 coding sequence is TGCGCCAGCAGCTTGCGACAGGGGGCGGGTGAAAAACTGTTTTTT.

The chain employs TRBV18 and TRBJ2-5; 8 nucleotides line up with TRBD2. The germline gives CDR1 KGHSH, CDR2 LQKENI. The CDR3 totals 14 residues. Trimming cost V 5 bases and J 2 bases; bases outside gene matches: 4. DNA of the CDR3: TGTGCCAGCTCAGTACTAGCGGCGCAAGAGACCCAGTACTTC. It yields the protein CASSVLAAQETQYF.

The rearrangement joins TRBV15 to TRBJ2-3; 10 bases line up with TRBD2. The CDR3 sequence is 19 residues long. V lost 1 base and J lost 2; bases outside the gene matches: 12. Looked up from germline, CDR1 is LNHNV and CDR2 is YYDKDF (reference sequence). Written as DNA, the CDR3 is TGTGCCACCAGCAGAGTCGGGCTAGCGGGAGTGGTCGACACAGATACGCAGTATTTT. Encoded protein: CATSRVGLAGVVDTDTQYF.

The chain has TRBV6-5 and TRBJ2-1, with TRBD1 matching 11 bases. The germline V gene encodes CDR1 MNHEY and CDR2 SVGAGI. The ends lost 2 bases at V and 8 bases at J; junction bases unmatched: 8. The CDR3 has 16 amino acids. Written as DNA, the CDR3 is TGTGCCAGCAGTTACGCATGGACAGGGGGCAGGGATGAGCAGTTCTTC. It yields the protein CASSYAWTGGRDEQFF.

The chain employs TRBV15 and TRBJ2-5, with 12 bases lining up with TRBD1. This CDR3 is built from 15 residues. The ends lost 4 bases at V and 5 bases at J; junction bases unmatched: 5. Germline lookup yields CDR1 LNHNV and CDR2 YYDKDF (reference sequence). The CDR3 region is CATSTTGTGGETQYF. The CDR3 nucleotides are TGTGCCACCAGCACCACCGGGACAGGGGGCGAGACCCAGTACTTC.

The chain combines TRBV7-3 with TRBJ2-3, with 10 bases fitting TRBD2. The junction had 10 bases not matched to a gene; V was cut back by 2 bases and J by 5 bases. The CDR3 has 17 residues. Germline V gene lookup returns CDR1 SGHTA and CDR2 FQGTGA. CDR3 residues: CASSLFPSGSAGDTQYF. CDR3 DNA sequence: TGTGCCAGCAGCTTATTTCCTAGCGGGAGTGCAGGAGATACGCAGTATTTT.

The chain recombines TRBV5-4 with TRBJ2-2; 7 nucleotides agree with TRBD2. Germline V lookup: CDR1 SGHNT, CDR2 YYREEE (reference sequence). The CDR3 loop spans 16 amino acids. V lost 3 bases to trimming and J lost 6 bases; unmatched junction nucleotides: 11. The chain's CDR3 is CASSSTTSPPPGELFF. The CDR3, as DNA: TGTGCCAGCAGCTCCACGACTAGCCCTCCCCCCGGGGAGCTGTTTTTT.